These T cell receptor beta chains were read from a single sample in a study of PD-1 blockade in classical Hodgkin lymphoma. Produced via immunoSEQ multiplex PCR; TCRdb's table is partial and in-frame only. Here the sample spans approximately 84,000 clones, roughly nine tenths being singletons. The sequences come from peripheral blood mononuclear cells (PBMCs), collected at baseline. Receptor source: a human donor with classical Hodgkin lymphoma. Both conserved end residues are part of each CDR3. The D gene is left open where the match is weak. For some rows the clone size is stated as once, few or many, or as a class when expanded; others skip it.

j_call,clone_size,v_call,d_call,cdr3_nt,cdr3_aa
TRBJ1-4,-,TRBV28,TRBD1,TGTGCCAGCAGTCGGGAGACAGGGGTGGTTGAAAAACTGTTTTTT,CASSRETGVVEKLFF
TRBJ2-5,-,TRBV7-9,-,TGTGCCACCGGAGAGGCTGAGACCCAGTACTTC,CATGEAETQYF
TRBJ1-2,-,TRBV27,-,TGTGCCAGCCGTGGGCAGGGAACTAACTATGGCTACACCTTC,CASRGQGTNYGYTF
TRBJ2-7,-,TRBV7-9,-,TGTGCCAGCAGCTCAACTAACGATGGCTCTGCAGACGAGCAGTACTTC,CASSSTNDGSADEQYF
TRBJ2-1,-,TRBV30,TRBD2,TGTGCCTGGAGGGGAGGGACTAGCGGGAGTTACAATGAGCAGTTCTTC,CAWRGGTSGSYNEQFF
TRBJ1-5,-,TRBV2,-,TGTGCCAGCAGTGAGGAGGGGATTAGCAATCAGCCCCAGCATTTT,CASSEEGISNQPQHF
TRBJ2-1,once,TRBV5-4,-,TGTGCCAGCAGCTTCAGAGGGGGCTCCTACAATGAGCAGTTCTTC,CASSFRGGSYNEQFF
TRBJ2-1,-,TRBV4-1,TRBD2,TGCGCCAGCAGCCCTGAGGAAGCGGGAGGGGGTGAGCAGTTCTTC,CASSPEEAGGGEQFF
TRBJ2-3,-,TRBV5-1,-,TGCGCCAGCAGCTTGGGGGTGCGAGGCACAGATACGCAGTATTTT,CASSLGVRGTDTQYF
TRBJ2-7,-,TRBV28,TRBD1,TGTGCCAGCACCCCGACAGGGGTTACCCCGGAGGTATTCCGCTACGAGCAGTACTTC,CASTPTGVTPEVFRYEQYF
TRBJ2-7,-,TRBV28,-,TGTGCCAGCAGACAGGGCTCCTACGAGCAGTACTTC,CASRQGSYEQYF
TRBJ2-7,-,TRBV30,TRBD1,TGTGCCTCGAAATCAACTGGGACAGGGGAGATGGGAGAGTACTTC,CASKSTGTGEMGEYF
TRBJ2-1,-,TRBV28,TRBD2,TGTGCCAGCAGTTTATTGGCTAGCGGAAACAATGAGCAGTTCTTC,CASSLLASGNNEQFF
TRBJ2-5,-,TRBV6-5,-,TGTGCCAGCAGTTACTCGATGGGGGGGGCAGGAGAGACCCAGTACTTC,CASSYSMGGAGETQYF
TRBJ2-2,-,TRBV23-1,-,TGCGCCAGCAGTCGCCAGGGGACCTCCACCGGGGAGCTGTTTTTT,CASSRQGTSTGELFF
TRBJ2-5,-,TRBV27,TRBD2,TGTGCCAGCAGTCCACCCCCGTGGCTAGCGGGAGAGACCCAGTACTTC,CASSPPPWLAGETQYF
TRBJ2-7,-,TRBV6-5,TRBD2,TGTGCCAGCAGTTACCTGAGCGGGAGAAAGCGCGAGCAGTACTTC,CASSYLSGRKREQYF
TRBJ1-3,-,TRBV18,-,TGTGCCAGCTCACCTACTACTAGACACTCTGGAAACACCATATATTTT,CASSPTTRHSGNTIYF
TRBJ1-4,once,TRBV18,-,TGTGCCAGCTCACCGCTGTCAGGAACAACTAATGAAAAACTGTTTTTT,CASSPLSGTTNEKLFF
TRBJ1-2,few,TRBV28,-,TGTGCCGCTTTGGGGAACTATGGCTACACCTTC,CAALGNYGYTF
TRBJ1-2,few,TRBV30,-,TGTGCCTGGAGTGGACTCGGGGCGTATGGCTACACCTTC,CAWSGLGAYGYTF
TRBJ2-7,once,TRBV5-1,-,TGCGCCAGCAGCTCGGGGCGGGACTCCTACGAGCAGTACTTC,CASSSGRDSYEQYF
TRBJ2-5,-,TRBV18,TRBD1,TGTGCCAGCTCACTTACTACGGGACAGGGAGAGACCCAGTACTTC,CASSLTTGQGETQYF
TRBJ2-2,few,TRBV6-4,TRBD1,TGTGCCAGCAGGGCGGACAGGGACACCGGGGAGCTGTTTTTT,CASRADRDTGELFF
TRBJ1-5,-,TRBV5-1,-,TGCGCCAGCAGCTTGGGACAGGCCAATCAGCCCCAGCATTTT,CASSLGQANQPQHF
TRBJ1-1,-,TRBV21-1,-,TGTGCCAGCAGCAAAGCGCGGGAGGCAGATAAACCGAACACTGAAGCTTTCTTT,CASSKAREADKPNTEAFF
TRBJ2-5,once,TRBV4-1,-,TGCGCCAGCAGCCAAGCCGGGATCCAAGAGACCCAGTACTTC,CASSQAGIQETQYF
TRBJ1-1,-,TRBV11-2,TRBD1,TGTGCCAGCAGCTTTCCCGGGACAGGGGGAACTGAAGCTTTCTTT,CASSFPGTGGTEAFF
TRBJ2-5,-,TRBV7-8,-,TGTGCCAGCAGCTTGCAACTGCTGTACCAAGAGACCCAGTACTTC,CASSLQLLYQETQYF
TRBJ1-2,few,TRBV29-1,-,TGCAGCGTTGATAGGGCCTATGGCTACACCTTC,CSVDRAYGYTF
TRBJ2-1,few,TRBV7-2,TRBD2,TGTGCCAGCAGCCAATTAGGGACTAGCGGGACTTCCTACAATGAGCAGTTCTTC,CASSQLGTSGTSYNEQFF
TRBJ2-5,once,TRBV7-9,TRBD1,TGTGCCAGCAGCTCCTTGACAGGGCCAGAGACCCAGTACTTC,CASSSLTGPETQYF
TRBJ2-7,-,TRBV19,TRBD2,TGTGCCAGTAGTCATCTCGGGGGGTACGAGCAGTACTTC,CASSHLGGYEQYF